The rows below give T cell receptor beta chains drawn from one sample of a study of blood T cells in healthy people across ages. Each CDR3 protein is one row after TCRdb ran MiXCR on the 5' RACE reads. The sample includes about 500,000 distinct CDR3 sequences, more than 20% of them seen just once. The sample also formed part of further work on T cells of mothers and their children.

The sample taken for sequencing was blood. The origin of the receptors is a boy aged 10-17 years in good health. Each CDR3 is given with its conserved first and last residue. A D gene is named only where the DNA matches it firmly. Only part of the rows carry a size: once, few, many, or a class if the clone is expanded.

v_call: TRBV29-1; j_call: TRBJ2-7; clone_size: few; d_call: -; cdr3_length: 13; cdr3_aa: CSVQVSSSYEQYF; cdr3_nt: TGCAGCGTGCAGGTCTCTAGCTCCTACGAGCAGTACTTC
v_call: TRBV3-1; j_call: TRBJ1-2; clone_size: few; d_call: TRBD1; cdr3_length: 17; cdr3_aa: CASSRGQGPTANYGYTF; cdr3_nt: TGTGCCAGCAGCCGAGGACAGGGGCCGACCGCTAACTATGGCTACACCTTC
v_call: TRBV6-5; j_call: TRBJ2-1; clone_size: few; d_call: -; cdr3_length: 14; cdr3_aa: CASSYKSSYNEQFF; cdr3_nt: TGTGCCAGCAGTTACAAGAGCTCCTACAATGAGCAGTTCTTC
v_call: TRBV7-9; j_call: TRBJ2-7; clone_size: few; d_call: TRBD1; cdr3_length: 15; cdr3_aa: CASNAPGQGVTEQYF; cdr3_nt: TGTGCCAGCAACGCACCGGGACAGGGGGTAACCGAGCAGTACTTC
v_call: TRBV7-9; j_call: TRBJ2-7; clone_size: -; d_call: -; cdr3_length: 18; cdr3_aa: CASSLSRVMGPRSYEQYF; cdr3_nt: TGTGCCAGCAGCCTCAGCAGAGTGATGGGGCCCAGGTCCTACGAGCAGTACTTC
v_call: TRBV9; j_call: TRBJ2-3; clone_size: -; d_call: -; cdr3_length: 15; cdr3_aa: CASSVEGRSTDTQYF; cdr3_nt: TGTGCCAGCAGCGTAGAGGGACGCAGCACAGATACGCAGTATTTT
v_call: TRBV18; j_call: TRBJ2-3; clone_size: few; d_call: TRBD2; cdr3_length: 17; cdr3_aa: CAGSLVTSGMLTDTQYF; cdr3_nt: TGTGCCGGCTCACTCGTAACTAGCGGGATGCTGACAGATACGCAGTATTTT
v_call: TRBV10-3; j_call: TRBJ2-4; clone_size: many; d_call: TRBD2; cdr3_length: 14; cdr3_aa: CAISGTSGGDIQYF; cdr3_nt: TGTGCCATCAGCGGGACTAGCGGGGGTGACATTCAGTACTTC
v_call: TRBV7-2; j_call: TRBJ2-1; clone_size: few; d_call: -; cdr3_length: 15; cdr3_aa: CASSNPRGTRGEQFF; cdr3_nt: TGTGCCAGCAGCAACCCCCGGGGAACACGGGGTGAGCAGTTCTTC
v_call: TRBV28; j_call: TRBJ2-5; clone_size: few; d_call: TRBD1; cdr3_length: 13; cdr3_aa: CASRQGSLETQYF; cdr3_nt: TGTGCCAGCAGACAGGGGAGTTTAGAGACCCAGTACTTC
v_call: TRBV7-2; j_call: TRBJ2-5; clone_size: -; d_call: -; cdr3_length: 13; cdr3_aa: CASSGKVQETQYF; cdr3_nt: TGTGCCAGCAGCGGGAAAGTTCAAGAGACCCAGTACTTC
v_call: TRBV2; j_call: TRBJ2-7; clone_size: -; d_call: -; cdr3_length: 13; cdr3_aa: CASSGQPPNEQYF; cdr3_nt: TGTGCCAGCAGTGGACAGCCCCCCAACGAGCAGTACTTC
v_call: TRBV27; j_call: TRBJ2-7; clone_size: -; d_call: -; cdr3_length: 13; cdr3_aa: CASSLSISYEQYF; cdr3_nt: TGTGCCAGCAGTTTATCGATTTCCTACGAGCAGTACTTC
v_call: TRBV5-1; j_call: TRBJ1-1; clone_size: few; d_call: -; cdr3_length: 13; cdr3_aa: CASSLWAGTEAFF; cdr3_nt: TGCGCCAGCAGCTTGTGGGCAGGCACTGAAGCCTTCTTT
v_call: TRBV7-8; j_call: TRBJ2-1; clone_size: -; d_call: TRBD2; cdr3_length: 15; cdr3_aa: CASRRLAGEGNEQFF; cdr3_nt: TGTGCCAGCAGGAGATTAGCGGGAGAGGGCAATGAGCAGTTCTTC
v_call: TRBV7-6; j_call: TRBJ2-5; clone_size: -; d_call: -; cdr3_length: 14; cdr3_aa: CASSLNGREETQYF; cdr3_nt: TGTGCCAGCAGCTTAAATGGTCGGGAAGAGACCCAGTACTTC
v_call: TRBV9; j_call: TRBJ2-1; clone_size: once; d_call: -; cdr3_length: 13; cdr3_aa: CASSVGALNEQFF; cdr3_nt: TGTGCCAGCAGCGTAGGGGCCCTCAATGAGCAGTTCTTC
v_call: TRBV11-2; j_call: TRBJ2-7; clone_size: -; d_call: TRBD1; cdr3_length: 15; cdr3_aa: CASSLTGQEAYEQYF; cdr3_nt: TGTGCCAGCAGCTTGACGGGACAGGAGGCTTACGAGCAGTACTTC
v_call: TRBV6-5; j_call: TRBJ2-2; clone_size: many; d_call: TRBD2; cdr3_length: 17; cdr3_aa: CASSYLGLAGYTGELFF; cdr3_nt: TGTGCCAGCAGTTACTTGGGGTTAGCGGGGTACACCGGGGAGCTGTTTTTT
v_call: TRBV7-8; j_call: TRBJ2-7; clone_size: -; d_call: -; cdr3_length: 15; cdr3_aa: CASSTGTAKSYEQYF; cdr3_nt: TGTGCCAGCAGCACCGGGACGGCGAAATCCTACGAGCAGTACTTC
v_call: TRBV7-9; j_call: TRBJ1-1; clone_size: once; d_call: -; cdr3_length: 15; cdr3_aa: CASSPPAQGSTEAFF; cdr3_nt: TGTGCCAGCAGCCCCCCGGCCCAGGGGAGCACTGAAGCTTTCTTT
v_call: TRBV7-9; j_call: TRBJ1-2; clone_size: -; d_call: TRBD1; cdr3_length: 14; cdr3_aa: CASSLETGRYGYTF; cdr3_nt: TGTGCCAGCAGCTTAGAGACAGGGCGTTATGGCTACACCTTC
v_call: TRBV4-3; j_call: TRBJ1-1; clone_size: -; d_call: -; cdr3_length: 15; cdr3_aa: CASSQGRTVNTEAFF; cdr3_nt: TGCGCCAGCAGCCAAGGGCGAACAGTGAACACTGAAGCTTTCTTT
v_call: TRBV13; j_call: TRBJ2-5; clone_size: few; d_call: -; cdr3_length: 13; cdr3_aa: CASSLKYQETQYF; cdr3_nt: TGTGCCAGCAGCTTAAAGTACCAAGAGACCCAGTACTTC
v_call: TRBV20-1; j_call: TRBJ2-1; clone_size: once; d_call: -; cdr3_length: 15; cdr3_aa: CSATGGAGAYNEQFF; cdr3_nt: TGCAGTGCTACAGGGGGGGCGGGAGCCTACAATGAGCAGTTCTTC
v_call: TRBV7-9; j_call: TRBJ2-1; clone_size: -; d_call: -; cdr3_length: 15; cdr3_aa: CASSWGDTTYNEQFF; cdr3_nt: TGTGCCAGCAGCTGGGGGGACACCACGTACAATGAGCAGTTCTTC
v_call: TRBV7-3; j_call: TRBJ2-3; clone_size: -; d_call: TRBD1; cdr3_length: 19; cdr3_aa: CASSSDRGRTRWSTDTQYF; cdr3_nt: TGTGCCAGCAGCTCCGACAGGGGGAGGACCCGATGGAGCACAGATACGCAGTATTTT
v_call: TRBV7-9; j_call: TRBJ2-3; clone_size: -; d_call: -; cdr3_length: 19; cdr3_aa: CASSLKLIRGTQATDTQYF; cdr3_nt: TGTGCCAGCAGCTTAAAATTGATTCGTGGGACTCAAGCTACAGATACGCAGTATTTT
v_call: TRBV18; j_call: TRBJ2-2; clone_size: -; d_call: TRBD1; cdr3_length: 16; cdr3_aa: CASSPRRGLDTGELFF; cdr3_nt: TGTGCCAGCTCACCAAGAAGGGGGCTCGACACCGGGGAGCTGTTTTTT
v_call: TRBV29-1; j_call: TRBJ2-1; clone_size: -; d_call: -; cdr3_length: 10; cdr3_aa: CSVVGGEQFF; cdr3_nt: TGCAGCGTTGTTGGTGGTGAGCAGTTCTTC
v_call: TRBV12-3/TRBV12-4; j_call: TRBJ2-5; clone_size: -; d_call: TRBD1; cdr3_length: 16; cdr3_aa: CASSRQGATYEETQYF; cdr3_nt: TGTGCCAGCAGTCGACAGGGGGCAACGTATGAAGAGACCCAGTACTTC
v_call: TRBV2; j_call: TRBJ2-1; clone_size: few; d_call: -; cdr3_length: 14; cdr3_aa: CASGERSSYNEQFF; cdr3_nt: TGTGCCAGCGGGGAGCGGAGCTCCTACAATGAGCAGTTCTTC
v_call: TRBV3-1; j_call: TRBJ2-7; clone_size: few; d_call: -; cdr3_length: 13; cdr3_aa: CASSHTGIYEQYF; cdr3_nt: TGTGCCAGCAGCCATACAGGAATCTACGAGCAGTACTTC
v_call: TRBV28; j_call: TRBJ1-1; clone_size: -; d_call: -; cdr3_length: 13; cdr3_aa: CASSRILNTEAFF; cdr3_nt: TGTGCCAGCAGTCGTATACTGAACACTGAAGCTTTCTTT
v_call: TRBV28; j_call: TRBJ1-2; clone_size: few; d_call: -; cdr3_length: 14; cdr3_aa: CASSSGTFNYGYTF; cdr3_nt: TGTGCCAGCAGTTCCGGGACTTTTAACTATGGCTACACCTTC
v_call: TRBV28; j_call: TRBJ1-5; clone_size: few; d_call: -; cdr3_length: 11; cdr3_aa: CASSDNQPQHF; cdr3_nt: TGTGCCAGCAGTGACAATCAGCCCCAGCATTTT
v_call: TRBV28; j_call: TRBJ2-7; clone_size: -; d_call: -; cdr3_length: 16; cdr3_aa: CASSRGVRQRRYEQYF; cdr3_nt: TGTGCCAGCAGTAGGGGTGTAAGGCAACGACGCTACGAGCAGTACTTC
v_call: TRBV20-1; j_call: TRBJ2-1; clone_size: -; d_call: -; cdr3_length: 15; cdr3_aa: CSARDGVVVDNEQFF; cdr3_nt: TGCAGTGCTAGAGATGGGGTCGTCGTAGACAATGAGCAGTTCTTC
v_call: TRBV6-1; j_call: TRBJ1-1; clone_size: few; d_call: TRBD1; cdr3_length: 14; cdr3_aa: CASTWTDRSAEAFF; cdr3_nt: TGTGCCAGCACTTGGACGGACAGGTCGGCTGAAGCTTTCTTT
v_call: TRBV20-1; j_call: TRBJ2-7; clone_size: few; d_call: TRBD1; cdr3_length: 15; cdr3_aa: CSARGLDRATYEQYF; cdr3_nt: TGCAGTGCTAGAGGATTAGACAGGGCTACCTACGAGCAGTACTTC
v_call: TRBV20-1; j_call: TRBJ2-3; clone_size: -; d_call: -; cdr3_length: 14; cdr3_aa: CSAMEGPSTDTQYF; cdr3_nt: TGCAGTGCTATGGAGGGACCTAGCACAGATACGCAGTATTTT
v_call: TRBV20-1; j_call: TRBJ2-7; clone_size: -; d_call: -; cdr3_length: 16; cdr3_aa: CSTRDREAGVSYEQYF; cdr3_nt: TGCAGTACTAGAGACAGGGAGGCTGGGGTTTCCTACGAGCAGTACTTC
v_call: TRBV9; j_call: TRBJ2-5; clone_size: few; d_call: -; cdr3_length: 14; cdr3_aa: CASSVEGDQETQYF; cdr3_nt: TGTGCCAGCAGCGTAGAGGGGGACCAAGAGACCCAGTACTTC
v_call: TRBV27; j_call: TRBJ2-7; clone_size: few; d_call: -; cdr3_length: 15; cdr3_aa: CASSERGTGPYEQYF; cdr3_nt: TGTGCCAGCTCAGAGCGGGGGACAGGACCCTACGAGCAGTACTTC
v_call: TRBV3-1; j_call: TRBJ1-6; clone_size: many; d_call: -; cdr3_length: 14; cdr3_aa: CASSQVGGRSPLHF; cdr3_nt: TGTGCCAGCAGCCAAGTGGGCGGCCGATCACCCCTCCACTTT
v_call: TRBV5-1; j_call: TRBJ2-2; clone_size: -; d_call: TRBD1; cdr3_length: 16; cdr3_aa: CASSPKTGTNTGELFF; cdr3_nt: TGCGCCAGCAGTCCCAAGACAGGGACGAACACCGGGGAGCTGTTTTTT
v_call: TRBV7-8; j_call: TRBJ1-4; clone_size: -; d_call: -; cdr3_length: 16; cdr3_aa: CASSFREGYSNEKLFF; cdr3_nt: TGTGCCAGCAGCTTTCGAGAGGGTTATTCTAATGAAAAACTGTTTTTT
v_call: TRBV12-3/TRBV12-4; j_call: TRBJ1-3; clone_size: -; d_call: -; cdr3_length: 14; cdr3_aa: CASSLGQVGNTIYF; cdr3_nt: TGTGCCAGCAGTTTAGGCCAGGTTGGAAACACCATATATTTT
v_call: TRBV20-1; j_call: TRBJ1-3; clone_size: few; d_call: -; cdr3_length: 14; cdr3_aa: CSASRGYTGNTIYF; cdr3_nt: TGCAGTGCTAGCAGGGGCTATACTGGAAACACCATATATTTT
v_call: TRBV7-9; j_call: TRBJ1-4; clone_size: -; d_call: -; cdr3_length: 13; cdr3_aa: CASRAGFVEKLFF; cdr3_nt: TGTGCCAGCCGCGCCGGGTTTGTTGAAAAACTGTTTTTT
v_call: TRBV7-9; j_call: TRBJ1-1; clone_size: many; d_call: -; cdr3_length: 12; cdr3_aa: CASSLVAAEAFF; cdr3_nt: TGTGCCAGCAGCTTAGTGGCGGCTGAAGCTTTCTTT
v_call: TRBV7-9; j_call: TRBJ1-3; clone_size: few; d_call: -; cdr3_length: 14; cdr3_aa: CASSRGASGNTIYF; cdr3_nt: TGTGCCAGCAGCCGGGGGGCCTCTGGAAACACCATATATTTT
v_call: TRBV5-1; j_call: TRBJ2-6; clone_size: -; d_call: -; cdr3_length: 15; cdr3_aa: CASSFPNSGANVLTF; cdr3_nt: TGCGCCAGCAGCTTCCCGAACTCTGGGGCCAACGTCCTGACTTTC
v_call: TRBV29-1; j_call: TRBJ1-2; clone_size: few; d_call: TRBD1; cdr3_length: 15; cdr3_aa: CSVVSGDSSSYGYTF; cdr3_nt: TGCAGCGTCGTCTCGGGGGACAGCTCCTCCTATGGCTACACCTTC
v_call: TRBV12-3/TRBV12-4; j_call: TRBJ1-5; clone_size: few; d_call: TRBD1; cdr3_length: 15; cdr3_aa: CASSKDRLSNQPQHF; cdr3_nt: TGTGCCAGCAGTAAGGACAGGCTAAGCAATCAGCCCCAGCATTTT
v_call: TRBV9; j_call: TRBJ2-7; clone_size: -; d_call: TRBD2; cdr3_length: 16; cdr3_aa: CASTSQGLAGAGEQYF; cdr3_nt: TGTGCCAGCACGAGCCAAGGGCTAGCGGGAGCAGGCGAGCAGTACTTC
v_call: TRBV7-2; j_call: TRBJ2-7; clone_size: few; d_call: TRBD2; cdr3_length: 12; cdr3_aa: CASSLGEGEQYF; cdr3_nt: TGTGCCAGCAGCCTAGGGGAGGGGGAGCAGTACTTC
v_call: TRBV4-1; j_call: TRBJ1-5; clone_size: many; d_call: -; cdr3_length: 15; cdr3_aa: CASSQRDGSNQPQHF; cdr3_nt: TGCGCCAGCAGCCAGAGGGACGGAAGCAATCAGCCCCAGCATTTT
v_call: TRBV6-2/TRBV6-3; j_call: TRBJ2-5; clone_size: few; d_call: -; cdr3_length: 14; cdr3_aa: CASSYSGRKETQYF; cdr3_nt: TGTGCCAGCAGTTACTCGGGGCGGAAAGAGACCCAGTACTTC